The next 18 T cell receptor beta chains were all read from a single sample in a study of blood T cell repertoires in COVID-19. TCRdb's table, derived via immunoSEQ multiplex PCR, lists solely in-frame clones and lacks some. Among roughly 190,000 clones listed, about 88% were seen once. The sample comprised peripheral blood. The receptors derive from a woman of 80 years or more in a cohort sampled during active or convalescent COVID-19.

This clone was found a few times. CDR3 loop: CASSLQGVPDTQYF. DNA for the CDR3: TGTGCCAGCAGTTTACAGGGGGTTCCAGATACGCAGTATTTT. This chain uses TRBV28 with TRBJ2-3; 7 bases agree with TRBD1. The CDR3 loop spans 14 amino acids. Germline V lookup: CDR1 MDHEN, CDR2 SYDVKM. V was pared by 2 bases and J by 4 bases, with 3 bases of the junction left unmatched.

The chain carries TRBV19 and TRBJ1-4; TRBD1 agrees at 10 bases. In germline, CDR1 is LNHDA, CDR2 SQIVND (reference sequence). J was trimmed by 1 base and V by 9 bases; bases with no gene match: 5. The CDR3 is 15 residues long. In nucleotides, the CDR3 is TGTGCCAGCCGGGACAGGGGCCGAACTAATGAAAAACTGTTTTTT. Protein sequence: CASRDRGRTNEKLFF.

V gene TRBV30 combines with J gene TRBJ1-2; D gene unclear. The CDR3 spans 12 residues. Germline CDR1 GTSNPN, CDR2 SVGIG (reference sequence). The V gene lost 1 base and the J gene lost 4 bases, with 7 bases spanning the gap. Here the CDR3 DNA reads TGTGCCTGGAGTGCTACGAGCTATGGCTACACCTTC. Its protein is CAWSATSYGYTF.

The rearrangement joins TRBV27 to TRBJ1-5; the match to TRBD1 covers 7 bases. CDR3 length: 12 amino acids. The germline gives CDR1 MNHEY, CDR2 SMNVEV (reference sequence). Germline trimming cut 4 bases from V and 9 bases from J; bases unmatched to any gene: 3. This CDR3 reads CASSSTGRPQHF. The CDR3 bases are TGTGCCAGCAGTTCGACAGGGCGGCCCCAGCATTTT.

The chain carries TRBV19 and TRBJ1-5; D is possibly TRBD1 (5 bases). V lost 3 bases and J lost 7, with 13 bases in between. Germline lookup yields CDR1 LNHDA and CDR2 SQIVND (reference sequence). This CDR3 is built from 14 residues. This CDR3 reads CASSMGTGGQPQHF. The CDR3 DNA reads TGTGCCAGTAGTATGGGGACCGGGGGGCAGCCCCAGCATTTT. The complete variable domain, with remaining parts taken from reference TRBV19 and TRBJ1-5, reads DGGITQSPKYLFRKEGQNVTLSCEQNLNHDAMYWYRQDPGQGLRLIYYSQIVNDFQKGDIAEGYSVSREKKESFPLTVTSAQKNPTAFYLCASSMGTGGQPQHFGDGTRLSIL.

The chain is built from TRBV5-1 and TRBJ2-1; possible D gene TRBD2, 5 bases. The length of the CDR3 is 13 residues. Trimming took 4 bases from V and 6 from J, leaving 11 bases between them. The germline CDR1 and CDR2 sequences are SGHRS and YFSETQ. CDR3 in DNA: TGCGCCAGCAGCATCCGGGGTGGCAATGAGCAGTTCTTC. This gives the protein CASSIRGGNEQFF.

This clone appeared a single time. The V and J genes are TRBV11-2 and TRBJ1-1; 9 positions match TRBD1. Trimming at V came to 1 base and at J to 7 bases, leaving 4 bases not matched to a gene. Germline CDR1 SGHAT, CDR2 FQNNGV. The CDR3 consists of 14 residues. CDR3 amino acids: CASSLGDRVGEAFF. CDR3 nucleotide sequence: TGTGCCAGCAGCTTAGGGGACAGGGTGGGTGAAGCTTTCTTT.

This clone was seen once. The chain joins TRBV3-1 (or the pseudogene TRBV3-2) to TRBJ2-7; a weak D match, TRBD1 (6 bases). Looked up from germline, CDR1 is LGHDT and CDR2 is YNNKEL (reference sequence). With 3 bases removed from V and 6 bases from J, the gap between germline ends came to 27 bases. The CDR3 has 18 amino acids. CDR3: CASSHPPKPGEQQGEQYF. In nucleotides, the CDR3 is TGTGCCAGCAGCCACCCGCCGAAGCCAGGGGAACAGCAGGGCGAGCAGTACTTC.

The chain joins TRBV27 to TRBJ1-2; D possibly corresponds to TRBD1 (5 bases). The length of the CDR3 is 13 residues. V was clipped by 3 bases and J by 8 bases, with 13 bases between them. From germline, CDR1 is MNHEY and CDR2 SMNVEV (reference sequence). CDR3: CASSFHGGEGYTF. The DNA of the CDR3 is TGTGCCAGCAGTTTTCATGGGGGGGAGGGCTACACCTTC.

The chain combines TRBV3-1 (or the pseudogene TRBV3-2) with TRBJ1-5, with 8 bases lining up with TRBD1. Trimming at V came to 0 bases and at J to 12 bases, leaving 7 bases not matched to a gene. Looked up from germline, CDR1 is LGHDT and CDR2 is YNNKEL (reference sequence). The CDR3 has 14 residues. The CDR3 coding sequence is TGTGCCAGCAGCCAAGACGTCCCAGGGGGCGACCAGCATTTT. Its protein product is CASSQDVPGGDQHF.

The rearrangement uses TRBV24-1 and TRBJ1-2, with no clear D. From germline, CDR1 is KGHDR and CDR2 SFDVKD. The CDR3 length is 14 residues. Trimming shortened V by 4 bases and J by 2 bases, and 10 bases separated the two germline ends. The CDR3 is CATSEEGPNYGYTF. As DNA, the CDR3 is TGTGCCACCAGTGAAGAGGGCCCCAACTATGGCTACACCTTC.

This clone has only one observation. The V and J genes are TRBV19 and TRBJ2-7, with D possibly TRBD1 on 6 matching bases. The length of the CDR3 is 13 residues. Per the germline V gene, CDR1 is LNHDA and CDR2 is SQIVND (reference sequence). The V gene lost 6 bases and the J gene lost 1 base, with 10 bases spanning the gap. DNA for the CDR3: TGTGCCAGTAGCCCCGGGACATCCTACGAGCAGTACTTC. The encoded protein is CASSPGTSYEQYF. Looking up the rest from reference TRBV19 and TRBJ2-7 gives the full variable domain: DGGITQSPKYLFRKEGQNVTLSCEQNLNHDAMYWYRQDPGQGLRLIYYSQIVNDFQKGDIAEGYSVSREKKESFPLTVTSAQKNPTAFYLCASSPGTSYEQYFGPGTRLTVT.

The CDR3 is CSVEEGVRATDTQYF. The CDR3 DNA reads as TGCAGCGTAGAGGAGGGAGTCAGGGCCACAGATACGCAGTATTTT. The chain recombines TRBV29-1 with TRBJ2-3; D is perhaps TRBD2 (6 bases). Between the trimmed V and J ends, which lost 6 bases and 2 bases, there was a span of 18 bases. Germline V gives CDR1 SQVTM, CDR2 ANQGSEA. The CDR3 sequence is 15 residues long.

This clone was counted once. This chain links TRBV2 with TRBJ2-1, with 9 bases aligning to TRBD2. Germline loops: CDR1 SNHLY, CDR2 FYNNEI. This CDR3 contains 16 residues. J lost 1 base, V lost 6 bases, and 7 bases had no gene match. The CDR3 region is CASRGKSGRSYNEQFF. Written as DNA, the CDR3 is TGTGCCAGCAGGGGAAAAAGCGGGAGGTCCTACAATGAGCAGTTCTTC.

The gene calls are TRBV7-2 and TRBJ2-3; 7 nucleotides match TRBD2. Germline loops: CDR1 SGHTA, CDR2 FQGNSA. V shed 5 bases, J shed 4 bases, and the junction held 15 bases outside the gene matches. The CDR3 sequence is 17 residues long. This chain's CDR3 is CASSPRRGGRGSDTQYF. For the CDR3, the DNA is TGTGCCAGCAGCCCCCGAAGGGGCGGGAGAGGGTCAGATACGCAGTATTTT.

The chain joins TRBV5-6 to TRBJ2-7; TRBD2 might be the D (6 bases). V was cut by 3 bases and J by 0 bases, with 19 bases left in between. The CDR3 is 17 residues long. The germline V gene has CDR1 SGHDT and CDR2 YYEEEE. CDR3: CASSSDGWGESSYEQYV. CDR3 DNA sequence: TGTGCCAGCAGCTCCGACGGTTGGGGGGAAAGCTCCTACGAGCAGTACGTC.

The J gene is TRBJ1-4, the V gene TRBV30; 7 nucleotides match TRBD1. The length of the CDR3 is 14 residues. With V trimmed by 1 base and J by 7 bases, 6 bases remained unmatched. Germline V gene lookup returns CDR1 GTSNPN and CDR2 SVGIG (reference sequence). CDR3 sequence reads: CAWSAPGTAEKLFF. The CDR3 DNA reads as TGTGCCTGGAGTGCGCCCGGGACAGCTGAAAAACTGTTTTTT.

The chain uses TRBV2 and TRBJ1-4, with 8 bases identical to TRBD1. CDR1 and CDR2 (germline): SNHLY, FYNNEI. V lost 1 base and J lost 3; bases outside the gene matches: 1. The CDR3 totals 15 residues. For the CDR3, the DNA is TGTGCCAGCAGTGAAGTGACAGGGGCTAATGAAAAACTGTTTTTT. This encodes CASSEVTGANEKLFF.